The clone carrying this TCR beta chain was seen a handful of times. A J-beta primer mix and a sample-barcoded 5' primer were used in a second PCR of roughly 6 to 11 cycles. TCRdb reprocessed the 5' RACE reads with MiXCR, giving one entry per CDR3 protein. The table lists hundreds of thousands of distinct CDR3 sequences, 53% of them singletons. The ends lost 0 bases at V and 5 bases at J; junction bases unmatched: 18. Germline lookup yields CDR1 MGHRA and CDR2 YSYEKL. The CDR3 sequence is 19 residues long. This sample was taken from a study of blood T cells in healthy people across ages. The chain combines TRBV4-1 with TRBJ2-5; 7 nucleotides agree with TRBD2. The TCR sequence derives from a man older than 75 in good health. What was sequenced was blood. In DNA, the CDR3 is TGCGCCAGCAGCCAAGAACGGACTAGTGGGAGGGCCACTGAGGAGACCCAGTACTTC. Protein: CASSQERTSGRATEETQYF.